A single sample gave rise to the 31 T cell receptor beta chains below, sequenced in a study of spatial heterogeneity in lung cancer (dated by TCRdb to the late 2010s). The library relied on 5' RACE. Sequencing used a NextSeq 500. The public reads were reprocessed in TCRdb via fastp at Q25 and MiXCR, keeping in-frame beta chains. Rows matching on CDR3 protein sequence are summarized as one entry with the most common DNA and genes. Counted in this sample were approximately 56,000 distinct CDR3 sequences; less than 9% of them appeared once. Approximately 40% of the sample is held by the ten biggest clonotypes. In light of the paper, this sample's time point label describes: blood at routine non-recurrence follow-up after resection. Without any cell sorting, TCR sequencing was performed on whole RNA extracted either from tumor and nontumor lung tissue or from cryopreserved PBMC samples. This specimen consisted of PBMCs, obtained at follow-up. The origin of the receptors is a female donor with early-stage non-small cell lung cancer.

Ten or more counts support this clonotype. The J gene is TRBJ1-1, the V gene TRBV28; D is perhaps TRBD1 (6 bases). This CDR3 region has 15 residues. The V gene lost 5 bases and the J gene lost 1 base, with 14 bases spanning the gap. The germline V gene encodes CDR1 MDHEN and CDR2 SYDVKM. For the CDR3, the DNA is TGTGCCAGCAGTCCCCTGGACAGACAGAACACTGAAGCTTTCTTT. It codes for CASSPLDRQNTEAFF. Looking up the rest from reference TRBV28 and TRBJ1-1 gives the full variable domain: DVKVTQSSRYLVKRTGEKVFLECVQDMDHENMFWYRQDPGLGLRLIYFSYDVKMKEKGDIPEGYSVSREKKERFSLILESASTNQTSMYLCASSPLDRQNTEAFFGQGTRLTVV.

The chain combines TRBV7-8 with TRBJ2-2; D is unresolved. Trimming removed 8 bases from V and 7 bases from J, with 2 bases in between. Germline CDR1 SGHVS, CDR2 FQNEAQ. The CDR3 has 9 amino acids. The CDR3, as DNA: TGTGCCAGCGGCGGGGAGCTGTTTTTT. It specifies CASGGELFF.

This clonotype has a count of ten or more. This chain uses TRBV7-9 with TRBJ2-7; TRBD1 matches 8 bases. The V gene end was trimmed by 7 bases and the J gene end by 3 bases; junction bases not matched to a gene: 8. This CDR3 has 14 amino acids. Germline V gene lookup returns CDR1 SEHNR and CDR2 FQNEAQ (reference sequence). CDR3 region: CASTNTGTGYEQYF. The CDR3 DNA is TGTGCCAGCACCAATACCGGGACAGGCTACGAGCAGTACTTC.

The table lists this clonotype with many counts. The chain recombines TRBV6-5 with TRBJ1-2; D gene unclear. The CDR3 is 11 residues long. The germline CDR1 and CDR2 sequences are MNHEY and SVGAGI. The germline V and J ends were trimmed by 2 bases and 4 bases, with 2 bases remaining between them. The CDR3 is CASSYGYGYTF. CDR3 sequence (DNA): TGTGCCAGCAGTTACGGCTATGGCTACACCTTC.

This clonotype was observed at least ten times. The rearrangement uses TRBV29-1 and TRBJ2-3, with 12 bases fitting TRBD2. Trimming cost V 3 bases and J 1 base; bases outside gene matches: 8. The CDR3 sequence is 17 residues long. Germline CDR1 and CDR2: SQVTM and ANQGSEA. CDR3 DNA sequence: TGCAGCGTTGATAGCCCTCTAGCGGGGGGGGGCACAGATACGCAGTATTTT. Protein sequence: CSVDSPLAGGGTDTQYF.

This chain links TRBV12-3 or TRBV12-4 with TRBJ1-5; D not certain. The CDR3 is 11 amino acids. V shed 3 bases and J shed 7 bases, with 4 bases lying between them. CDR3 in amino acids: CASSFSQPQHF. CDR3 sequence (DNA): TGTGCCAGCAGTTTTTCCCAGCCCCAGCATTTT.

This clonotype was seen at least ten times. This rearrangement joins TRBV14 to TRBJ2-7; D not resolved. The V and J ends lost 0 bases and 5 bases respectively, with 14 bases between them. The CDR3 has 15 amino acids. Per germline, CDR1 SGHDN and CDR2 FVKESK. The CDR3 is CASSQDHNGWDEQYF. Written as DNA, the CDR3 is TGTGCCAGCAGCCAAGATCACAATGGCTGGGACGAGCAGTACTTC.

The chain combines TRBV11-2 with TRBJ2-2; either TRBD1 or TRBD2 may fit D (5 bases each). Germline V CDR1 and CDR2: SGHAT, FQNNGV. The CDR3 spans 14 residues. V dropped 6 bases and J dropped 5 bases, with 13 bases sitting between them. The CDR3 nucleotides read TGTGCCAGCAGTGAGAGGGGCAGTACCGGGGAGCTGTTTTTT. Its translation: CASSERGSTGELFF.

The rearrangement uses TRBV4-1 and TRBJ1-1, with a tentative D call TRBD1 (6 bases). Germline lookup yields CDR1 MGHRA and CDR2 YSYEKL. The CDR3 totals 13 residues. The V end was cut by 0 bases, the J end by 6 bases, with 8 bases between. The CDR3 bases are TGCGCCAGCAGCCAAGATGGGGGCTCTGAAGCTTTCTTT. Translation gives CASSQDGGSEAFF.

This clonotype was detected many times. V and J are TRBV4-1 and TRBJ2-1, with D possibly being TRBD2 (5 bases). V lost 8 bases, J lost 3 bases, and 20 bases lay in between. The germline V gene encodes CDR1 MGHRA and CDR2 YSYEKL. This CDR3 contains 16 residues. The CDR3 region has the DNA TGCGCCAGCGCCCATACGACGGTGCGGGTCTACAATGAGCAGTTCTTC. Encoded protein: CASAHTTVRVYNEQFF.

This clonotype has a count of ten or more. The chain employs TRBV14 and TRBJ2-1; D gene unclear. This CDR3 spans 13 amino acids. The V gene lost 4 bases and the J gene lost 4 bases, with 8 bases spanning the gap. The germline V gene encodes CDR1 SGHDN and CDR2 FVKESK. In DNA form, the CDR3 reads TGTGCCAGCAGCCGTGTAGGGTACAATGAGCAGTTCTTC. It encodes CASSRVGYNEQFF.

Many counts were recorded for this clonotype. The chain's CDR3 is CATSDPSGGAYNEQFF. CDR3 nucleotide sequence: TGTGCCACCAGTGACCCTAGCGGGGGGGCATACAATGAGCAGTTCTTC. The chain couples TRBV24-1 to TRBJ2-1, with 12 nucleotides matching TRBD2. Germline V gene sequence: CDR1 KGHDR, CDR2 SFDVKD. CDR3 length: 16 residues. V shed 4 bases and J 4 bases; nucleotides not matched to a gene: 4.

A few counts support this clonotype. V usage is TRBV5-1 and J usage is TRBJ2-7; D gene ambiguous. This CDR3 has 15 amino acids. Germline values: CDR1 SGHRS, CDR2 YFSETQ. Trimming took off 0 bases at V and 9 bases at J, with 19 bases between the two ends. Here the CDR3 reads CASSLASGYEGWQYF. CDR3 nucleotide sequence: TGCGCCAGCAGCTTGGCCTCAGGTTACGAAGGGTGGCAGTACTTC. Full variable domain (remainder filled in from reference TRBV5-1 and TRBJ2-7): KAGVTQTPRYLIKTRGQQVTLSCSPISGHRSVSWYQQTPGQGLQFLFEYFSETQRNKGNFPGRFSGRQFSNSRSEMNVSTLELGDSALYLCASSLASGYEGWQYFGPGTRLTVT.

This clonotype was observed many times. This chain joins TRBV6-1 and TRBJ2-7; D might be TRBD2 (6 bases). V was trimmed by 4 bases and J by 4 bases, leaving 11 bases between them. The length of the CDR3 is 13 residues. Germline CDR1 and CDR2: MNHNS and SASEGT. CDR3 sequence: CASSVGLLYEQYF. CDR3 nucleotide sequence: TGTGCCAGCAGTGTGGGACTCTTATACGAGCAGTACTTC.

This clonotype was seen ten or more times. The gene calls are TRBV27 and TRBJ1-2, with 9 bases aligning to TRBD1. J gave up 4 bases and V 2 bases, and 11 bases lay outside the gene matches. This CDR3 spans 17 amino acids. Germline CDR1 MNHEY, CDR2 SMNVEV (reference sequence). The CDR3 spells CASSLRGSGQGIYGYTF. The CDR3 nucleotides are TGTGCCAGCAGTTTAAGAGGCTCGGGACAGGGCATCTATGGCTACACCTTC.

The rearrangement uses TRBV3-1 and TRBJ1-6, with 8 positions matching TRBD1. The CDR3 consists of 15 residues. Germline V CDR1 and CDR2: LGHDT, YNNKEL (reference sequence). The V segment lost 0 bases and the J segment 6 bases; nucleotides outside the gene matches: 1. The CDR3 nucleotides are TGTGCCAGCAGCCAAGAAACAGGGGGTAATTCACCCCTCCACTTT. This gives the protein CASSQETGGNSPLHF.

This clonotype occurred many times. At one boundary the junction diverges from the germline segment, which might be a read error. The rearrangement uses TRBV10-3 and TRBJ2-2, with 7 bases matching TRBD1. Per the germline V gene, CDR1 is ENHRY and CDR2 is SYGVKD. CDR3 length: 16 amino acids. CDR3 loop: CPISESSGGNTGELFF. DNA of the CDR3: TGTCCCATCAGTGAGTCGTCAGGGGGTAACACCGGGGAGCTGTTTTTT.

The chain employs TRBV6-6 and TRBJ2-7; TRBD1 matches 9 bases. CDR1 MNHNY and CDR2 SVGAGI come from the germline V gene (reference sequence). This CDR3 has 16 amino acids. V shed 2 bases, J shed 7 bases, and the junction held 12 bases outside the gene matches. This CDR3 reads CASSYPPGQGGTEQYF. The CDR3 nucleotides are TGTGCCAGCAGTTACCCCCCGGGACAGGGAGGGACTGAGCAGTACTTC.

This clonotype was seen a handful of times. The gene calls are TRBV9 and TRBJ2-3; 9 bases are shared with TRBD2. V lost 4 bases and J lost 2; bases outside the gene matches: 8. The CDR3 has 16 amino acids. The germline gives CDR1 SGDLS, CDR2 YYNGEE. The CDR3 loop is CASSPRASGDTDTQYF. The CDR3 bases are TGTGCCAGCAGCCCCCGGGCTAGCGGGGACACAGATACGCAGTATTTT.

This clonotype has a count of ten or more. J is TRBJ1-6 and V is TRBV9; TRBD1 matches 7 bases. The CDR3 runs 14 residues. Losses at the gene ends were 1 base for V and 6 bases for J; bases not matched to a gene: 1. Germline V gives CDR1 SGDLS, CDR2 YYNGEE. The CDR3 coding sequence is TGTGCCAGCAGCGTAAAGGGGGCTAATTCACCCCTCCACTTT. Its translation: CASSVKGANSPLHF.

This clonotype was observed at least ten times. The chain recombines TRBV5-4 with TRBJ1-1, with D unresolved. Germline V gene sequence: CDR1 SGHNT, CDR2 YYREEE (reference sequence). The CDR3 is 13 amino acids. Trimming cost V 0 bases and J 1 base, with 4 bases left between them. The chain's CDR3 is CASSLDQNTEAFF. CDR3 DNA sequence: TGTGCCAGCAGCTTGGACCAGAACACTGAAGCTTTCTTT.

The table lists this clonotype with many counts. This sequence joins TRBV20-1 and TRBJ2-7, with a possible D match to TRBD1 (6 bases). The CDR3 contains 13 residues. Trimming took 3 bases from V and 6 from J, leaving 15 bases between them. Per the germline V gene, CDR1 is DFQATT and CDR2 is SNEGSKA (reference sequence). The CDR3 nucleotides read TGCAGTGCTAGCGTGACAGGCTATCGCGAGCAGTACTTC. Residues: CSASVTGYREQYF.

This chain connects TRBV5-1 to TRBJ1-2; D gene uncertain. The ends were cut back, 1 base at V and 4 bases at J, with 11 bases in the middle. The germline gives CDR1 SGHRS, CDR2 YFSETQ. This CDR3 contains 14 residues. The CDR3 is CASSLSSGSYGYTF. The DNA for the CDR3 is TGCGCCAGCAGCTTGAGTTCCGGTTCCTATGGCTACACCTTC.

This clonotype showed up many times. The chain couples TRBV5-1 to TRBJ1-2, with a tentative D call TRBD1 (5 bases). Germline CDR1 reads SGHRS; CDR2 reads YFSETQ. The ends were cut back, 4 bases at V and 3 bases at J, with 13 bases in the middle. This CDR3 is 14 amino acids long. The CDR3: CASSSGGAYYGYTF. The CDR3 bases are TGCGCCAGCAGCAGTGGAGGGGCGTACTATGGCTACACCTTC.

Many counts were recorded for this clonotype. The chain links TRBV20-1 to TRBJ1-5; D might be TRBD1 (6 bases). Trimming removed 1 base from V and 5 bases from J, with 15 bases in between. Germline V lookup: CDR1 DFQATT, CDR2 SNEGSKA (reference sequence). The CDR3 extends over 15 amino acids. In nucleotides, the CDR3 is TGCAGTGCTAGAGTTTTAGGGGCAGGGGATCAGCCCCAGCATTTT. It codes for CSARVLGAGDQPQHF.

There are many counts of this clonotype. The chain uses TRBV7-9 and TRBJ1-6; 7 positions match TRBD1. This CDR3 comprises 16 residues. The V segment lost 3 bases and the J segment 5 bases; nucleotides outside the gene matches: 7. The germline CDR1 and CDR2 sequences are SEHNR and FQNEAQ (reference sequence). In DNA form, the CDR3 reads TGTGCCAGCAGCTTCCCAGGGGGTGTTAATAATTCACCCCTCCACTTT. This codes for CASSFPGGVNNSPLHF. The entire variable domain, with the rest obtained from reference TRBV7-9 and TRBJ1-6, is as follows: DTGVSQNPRHKITKRGQNVTFRCDPISEHNRLYWYRQTLGQGPEFLTYFQNEAQLEKSRLLSDRFSAERPKGSFSTLEIQRTEQGDSAMYLCASSFPGGVNNSPLHFGNGTRLTVT.

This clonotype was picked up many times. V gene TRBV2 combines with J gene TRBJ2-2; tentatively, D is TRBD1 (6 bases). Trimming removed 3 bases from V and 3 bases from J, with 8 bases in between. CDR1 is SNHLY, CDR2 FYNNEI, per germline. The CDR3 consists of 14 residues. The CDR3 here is CASSDNRDTGELFF. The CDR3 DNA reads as TGTGCCAGCAGTGACAACAGGGACACCGGGGAGCTGTTTTTT.

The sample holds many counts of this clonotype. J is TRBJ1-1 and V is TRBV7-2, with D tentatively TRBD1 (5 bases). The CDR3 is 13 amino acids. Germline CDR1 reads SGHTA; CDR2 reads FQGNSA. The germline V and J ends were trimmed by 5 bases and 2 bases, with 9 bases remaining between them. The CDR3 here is CASSPGANTEAFF. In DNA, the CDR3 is TGTGCCAGCAGCCCCGGGGCTAACACTGAAGCTTTCTTT.

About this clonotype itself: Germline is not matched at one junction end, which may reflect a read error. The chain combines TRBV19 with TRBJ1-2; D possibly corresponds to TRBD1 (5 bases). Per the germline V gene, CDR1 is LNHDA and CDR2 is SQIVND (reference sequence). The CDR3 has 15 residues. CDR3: CPSSISGRVRYGYTF. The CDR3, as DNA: TGTCCCAGTAGTATATCGGGCAGGGTGAGGTATGGCTACACCTTC. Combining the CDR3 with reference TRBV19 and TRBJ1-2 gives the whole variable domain DGGITQSPKYLFRKEGQNVTLSCEQNLNHDAMYWYRQDPGQGLRLIYYSQIVNDFQKGDIAEGYSVSREKKESFPLTVTSAQKNPTAFYLCPSSISGRVRYGYTFGSGTRLTVV.

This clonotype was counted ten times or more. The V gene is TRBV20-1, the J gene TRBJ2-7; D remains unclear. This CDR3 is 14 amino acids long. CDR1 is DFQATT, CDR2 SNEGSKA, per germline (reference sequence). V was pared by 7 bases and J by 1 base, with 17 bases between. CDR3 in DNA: TGCAGTGTCCCCTCGGTAATTGGGTCCTACGAGCAGTACTTC. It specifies CSVPSVIGSYEQYF.

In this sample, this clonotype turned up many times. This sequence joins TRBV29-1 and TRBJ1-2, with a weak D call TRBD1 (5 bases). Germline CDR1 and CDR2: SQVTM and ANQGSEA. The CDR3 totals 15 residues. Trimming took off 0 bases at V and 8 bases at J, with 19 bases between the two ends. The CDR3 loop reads CSVEDRARRGDGYTF. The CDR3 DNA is TGCAGCGTTGAAGACAGAGCGCGAAGGGGAGACGGCTACACCTTC.